The 26 T cell receptor beta chains presented below share a single source sample, sequenced in a study of T cell clonality in common variable immunodeficiency. Overall study results and limits: Fewer deletions and N-nucleotide insertions were reportedly seen in common variable immunodeficiency TCR beta sequences.

The data were produced by immunoSEQ multiplex PCR, yet TCRdb's version contains in-frame clones alone and is incomplete. The sample lists 25,000 to 35,000 clones, none appearing once, the ten largest making up around 3.1%. No cognate antigen is known for these TCRs. The sample was peripheral blood mononuclear cells. The receptors come from a human donor with common variable immunodeficiency.

This clone was counted between two and nine times. Coverage ceases 3 residues before the CDR3 finishes, and the germline J gene fills in the end. The chain carries TRBV5-1 and TRBJ2-5; TRBD2 matches 8 bases. The trim removed 7 bases at V and 4 bases at J, leaving 6 bases unmatched. Germline assignment: CDR1 SGHRS and CDR2 YFSETQ. The CDR3 totals 13 residues. The CDR3 DNA, read in part, is TGCGCCAGCGCGGGGGGAGGGCGAGAGACC. Translated, it gives CASAGGGRET. The CDR3 in its entirety is CASAGGGRETQYF.

This clone has a handful of counts. The read terminates 3 residues ahead of where the CDR3 ends, so the germline J gene completes it. This chain uses TRBV7-2 with TRBJ1-1, with D tentatively TRBD1 (6 bases). Germline assignment: CDR1 SGHTA and CDR2 FQGNSA. The length of the CDR3 is 15 residues. V was shortened by 7 bases and J by 6 bases, with 21 bases between the two germline ends. CDR3 DNA, as far as it was read: TGTGCCAGCACCCGGCTAGGGGGACTAGGTGCTGAA. Translated: CASTRLGGLGAE. The whole CDR3 protein reads CASTRLGGLGAEAFF.

This clone was counted between two and nine times. The read is 3 residues too short to cover the CDR3 end, so that end is filled in from the germline J gene. The chain recombines TRBV7-2 with TRBJ2-7, with a possible D match to TRBD1 (6 bases). V gave up 3 bases and J gave up 0 bases, with 9 bases separating them. The CDR3 length is 14 residues. The V gene's germline CDR1 is SGHTA and CDR2 FQGNSA. The CDR3 here is CASSFTGSSYEQYF. The DNA read from the CDR3 is TGTGCCAGCAGCTTTACAGGGAGCTCCTACGAG.

There are many counts of this clone. The read stops 3 residues short of the end of the CDR3; the missing end is completed from the germline J gene. V gene TRBV28 combines with J gene TRBJ2-7, with 8 bases aligning to TRBD1. Unmatched junction bases numbered 15, after V lost 2 bases and J lost 6 bases. Germline V gene data show CDR1 as MDHEN and CDR2 as SYDVKM. This CDR3 has 17 amino acids. CDR3 bases read: TGTGCCAGCAGTTTACGGCCCAGCAGGGGGCCGGGTCTCGAG. Protein sequence: CASSLRPSRGPGLE. The full CDR3 protein is CASSLRPSRGPGLEQYF.

Ten or more counts support this clone. The sequence runs out 3 residues before the end of the CDR3; the remainder is reconstructed from the germline J gene. This chain uses TRBV29-1 with TRBJ2-7, with 8 bases fitting TRBD1. CDR1 SQVTM and CDR2 ANQGSEA come from the germline V gene. The CDR3 contains 13 residues. The ends lost 4 bases at V and 5 bases at J; junction bases unmatched: 7. The sequenced part of the CDR3 DNA is TGCAGCGTTGTCGACAGGGGTTTCGACGAG. This encodes CSVVDRGFDE. The whole CDR3 region reads CSVVDRGFDEQYF.

Details on this clone: The observed sequence ends 3 residues before the CDR3 terminus, with the missing tail filled in from the germline J gene. The chain links TRBV6-1 to TRBJ1-1; D ambiguous. The V and J ends lost 0 bases and 5 bases respectively, with 7 bases between them. CDR1 and CDR2 (germline): MNHNS, SASEGT. CDR3 length: 13 amino acids. CDR3 DNA (partial): TGTGCCAGCAGTGAAGCGAGAGGGACTGAA. Translated: CASSEARGTE. In full, the CDR3 reads CASSEARGTEAFF.

On this clone itself: The sequenced fragment ends 3 residues before the CDR3 boundary, so the rest is inferred from the germline J gene. This chain connects TRBV7-9 to TRBJ1-5; tentative D call: TRBD1 (6 bases). CDR3 length: 13 residues. The V gene's germline CDR1 is SEHNR and CDR2 FQNEAQ (reference sequence). V lost 4 bases and J 7 bases, leaving 11 bases between the germline ends. The CDR3 bases that were read are TGTGCCAGCAGCTCGGGGACATGGCAGCCC. The encoded protein is CASSSGTWQP. The full CDR3 protein reads CASSSGTWQPQHF.

Judged by abundance, this clone is medium-sized. The sequence runs out 3 residues before the end of the CDR3; the remainder is reconstructed from the germline J gene. The chain couples TRBV11-2 to TRBJ2-5; 11 nucleotides align to TRBD2. V shed 5 bases and J 2 bases; nucleotides not matched to a gene: 4. The CDR3 contains 15 residues. Germline assignment: CDR1 SGHAT and CDR2 FQNNGV. CDR3 region: CASSPGTSGQETQYF. The CDR3 DNA, read in part, is TGTGCCAGCAGCCCCGGGACTAGCGGTCAAGAGACC.

This clone was picked up many times. Sequencing ends 3 residues short of the CDR3 end; the germline J gene provides the rest. This chain connects TRBV7-2 to TRBJ2-1; D not certain. The V gene's germline CDR1 is SGHTA and CDR2 FQGNSA. Trimming shortened V by 1 base and J by 3 bases, and 10 bases separated the two germline ends. This CDR3 region has 15 residues. This chain's CDR3 is CASSLVGLYYNEQFF. The covered CDR3 bases are TGTGCCAGCAGCTTAGTAGGGTTATACTACAATGAG.

This clone was picked up many times. Read coverage stops 3 residues before the CDR3 terminus; the germline J gene supplies the remainder. The chain combines TRBV7-2 with TRBJ2-7; TRBD1 matches 7 bases. With 5 bases clipped from V and 0 bases from J, the junction kept 4 bases outside the gene matches. This CDR3 has 14 amino acids. Germline V CDR1 and CDR2: SGHTA, FQGNSA. This CDR3 is CASSPWDSSYEQYF. CDR3 DNA (partial): TGTGCCAGCAGCCCATGGGACAGCTCCTACGAG.

In its sample, this clone was seen many times. The sequence runs out 3 residues before the end of the CDR3; the remainder is reconstructed from the germline J gene. The rearrangement links TRBV13 to TRBJ2-1, with a tentative D call TRBD2 (6 bases). Trimming took off 5 bases at V and 3 bases at J, with 14 bases between the two ends. Germline V lookup: CDR1 PRHDT, CDR2 FYEKMQ (reference sequence). This CDR3 has 15 amino acids. CDR3 DNA (partial): TGTGCCAGCAGCCGGGACTTACAGAGCTACAATGAG. Residues: CASSRDLQSYNE. Given in full, the CDR3 is CASSRDLQSYNEQFF.

This clone was detected many times. The read ends 3 residues early relative to the CDR3; the germline J gene fills the gap. The chain is built from TRBV6-1 and TRBJ2-7; D may be TRBD2 (7 bases). Trimming stripped 2 bases from V and 5 bases from J, with 10 bases between. This CDR3 is built from 13 residues. Germline-derived CDR1 and CDR2 are MNHNS and SASEGT. This CDR3 is CASSETGGHEQYF. Incomplete CDR3 DNA: TGTGCCAGCAGTGAAACGGGGGGCCACGAG.

Note on this clone: The sequenced fragment ends 3 residues before the CDR3 boundary, so the rest is inferred from the germline J gene. V and J are TRBV7-2 and TRBJ2-1; D is perhaps TRBD2 (5 bases). Trimming pared 5 bases from V and 9 bases from J, leaving 11 bases between. Germline V gene data show CDR1 as SGHTA and CDR2 as FQGNSA. The CDR3 covers 12 residues. The sequenced CDR3 bases are TGTGCCAGCAGCGGAGGCGCGGGTGAG. Translated: CASSGGAGE. The entire CDR3 protein reads CASSGGAGEQFF.

Notes on this clone: From the germline J gene comes the end of the CDR3, since the read stops 3 residues before it. The rearrangement links TRBV29-1 to TRBJ1-2, with 10 positions matching TRBD1. CDR3 length: 14 amino acids. The germline gives CDR1 SQVTM, CDR2 ANQGSEA. This CDR3 is CSVEPWDRGGGYTF. Incomplete CDR3 DNA: TGCAGCGTTGAACCATGGGACAGGGGAGGAGGC.

This clone was observed a few times. The CDR3 extends 3 residues past the end of the read, so its final part is completed from the germline J gene. The chain links TRBV7-9 to TRBJ1-1, with a weak D call TRBD1 (6 bases). With 9 bases removed from V and 1 base from J, the gap between germline ends came to 15 bases. Germline V gene data show CDR1 as SEHNR and CDR2 as FQNEAQ (reference sequence). This CDR3 is 14 amino acids long. CDR3 protein: CASSIGTPNTEAFF. The covered CDR3 bases are TGTGCCAGTAGCATAGGGACACCGAACACTGAA.

This clone has more than one count but fewer than ten. The read stops 3 residues short of the end of the CDR3; the missing end is completed from the germline J gene. The gene calls are TRBV18 and TRBJ1-4; possible D gene TRBD1, 6 bases. V dropped 3 bases and J dropped 7 bases, with 15 bases sitting between them. Germline assignment: CDR1 KGHSH and CDR2 LQKENI. The CDR3 spans 15 residues. CDR3 bases read: TGTGCCAGCTCACCTAAGACAGGATTGAGTGAAAAA. Translated, it gives CASSPKTGLSEK. The entire CDR3 sequence reads CASSPKTGLSEKLFF.

To note about this clone: The sequence runs out 3 residues before the end of the CDR3; the remainder is reconstructed from the germline J gene. V gene TRBV6-1 combines with J gene TRBJ2-2; 7 nucleotides align to TRBD1. CDR3 size: 17 residues. The trim removed 1 base at V and 2 bases at J, leaving 7 bases unmatched. Germline CDR1 MNHNS, CDR2 SASEGT. The CDR3 bases that were read are TGTGCCAGCAGTGAAGTGCCAGGGGGTGACAACACCGGGGAG. This codes for CASSEVPGGDNTGE. In full, the CDR3 is CASSEVPGGDNTGELFF.

This clone has just a few counts. The chain's CDR3 is CASSLKEGNEQFF. The CDR3 DNA, read in part, is TGTGCCAGCAGCTTGAAGGAGGGGAATGAG. The chain is built from TRBV5-4 and TRBJ2-1; D might be TRBD2 (6 bases). The missing CDR3 end, 3 residues past where the read stops, is filled in from the germline J gene. CDR3 size: 13 residues. V gave up 1 base and J gave up 7 bases, with 9 bases separating them. Germline CDR1 and CDR2: SGHNT and YYREEE (reference sequence).

This clone was seen many times. The missing CDR3 end, 3 residues past where the read stops, is filled in from the germline J gene. V is TRBV7-9 and J is TRBJ1-2, with D tentatively TRBD1 (6 bases). V gave up 8 bases and J gave up 5 bases, with 15 bases separating them. The CDR3 contains 13 residues. Germline V gene data show CDR1 as SEHNR and CDR2 as FQNEAQ (reference sequence). The CDR3 protein is CASGTGGLYGYTF. The sequenced part of the CDR3 DNA is TGTGCCAGCGGGACGGGGGGGCTATATGGC.

Worth noting for this clone: The read stops 3 residues short of the end of the CDR3; the missing end is completed from the germline J gene. The chain employs TRBV5-6 and TRBJ2-7; possibly TRBD1 for D (6 bases). Looked up from germline, CDR1 is SGHDT and CDR2 is YYEEEE. V was shortened by 0 bases and J by 0 bases, with 10 bases between the two germline ends. The CDR3 loop spans 15 amino acids. The part of the CDR3 DNA that was read is TGTGCCAGCAGCTTGGGGGGGCTTTCCTCCTACGAG. Protein sequence: CASSLGGLSSYE. The entire CDR3 protein is CASSLGGLSSYEQYF.

In this sample, this clone turned up a few times. The covered CDR3 bases are TGTGCCAGCAGCCCCCGCCAAGGGCTAACAGATACG. This translates into CASSPRQGLTDT. The full CDR3 reads CASSPRQGLTDTQYF. This chain uses TRBV7-3 with TRBJ2-3; D is ambiguous. Read data end 3 residues before the CDR3 end; the end is taken from the germline J gene. The CDR3 length is 15 residues. Germline values: CDR1 SGHTA, CDR2 FQGTGA. V gave up 5 bases and J gave up 3 bases, with 15 bases separating them.

This clone was seen ten or more times. The sequence runs out 3 residues before the end of the CDR3; the remainder is reconstructed from the germline J gene. V gene TRBV29-1 combines with J gene TRBJ1-4; D ambiguous. The CDR3 runs to 14 residues. In germline, CDR1 is SQVTM, CDR2 ANQGSEA. The V end was cut by 5 bases, the J end by 6 bases, with 16 bases between. The part of the CDR3 DNA that was read is TGCAGCGTTAGCTTCCGGGGAGTGGATGAAAAA. This sequence encodes CSVSFRGVDEK. The full CDR3 protein reads CSVSFRGVDEKLFF.

In this sample, this clone turned up a few times. The read comes to an end 3 residues before the CDR3 does, leaving the germline J gene to fill in the end. The chain links TRBV7-9 to TRBJ2-1; a possible D gene is TRBD2 (5 bases). This CDR3 comprises 13 residues. V lost 2 bases to trimming and J lost 8 bases, with 10 bases between them. The germline CDR1 and CDR2 sequences are SEHNR and FQNEAQ (reference sequence). The sequenced part of the CDR3 DNA is TGTGCCAGCAGCTTAAAAGGGCGGGATGAG. This codes for CASSLKGRDE. In full, the CDR3 is CASSLKGRDEQFF.

This clone turned up a few times. The CDR3 end lies 3 residues beyond the end of the read and is filled in from the germline J gene. The rearrangement joins TRBV7-9 to TRBJ2-5; 10 bases map to TRBD1. CDR3 length: 15 residues. The V gene end was trimmed by 5 bases and the J gene end by 6 bases; junction bases not matched to a gene: 9. Germline V CDR1 and CDR2: SEHNR, FQNEAQ (reference sequence). The sequenced CDR3 bases are TGTGCCAGCAGCGCCGACAGGGGGCTTTTGCAGACC. Protein: CASSADRGLLQT. The complete CDR3 protein is CASSADRGLLQTQYF.

A word on this clone: The DNA ends 3 residues before the CDR3 does, and the rest of the CDR3 is filled in from the germline J gene. The chain has TRBV5-6 and TRBJ2-5, with TRBD2 identical over 14 bases. V was pared by 4 bases and J by 3 bases, with 2 bases of the junction left unmatched. Germline CDR1 and CDR2: SGHDT and YYEEEE. CDR3 length: 15 amino acids. CDR3 DNA (partial): TGTGCCAGCAGCGCGGGACTAGCGGGGGAAGAGACC. Its protein is CASSAGLAGEET. The full CDR3 is CASSAGLAGEETQYF.

The table lists this clone with a few counts. The read ends 3 residues early relative to the CDR3; the germline J gene fills the gap. V gene TRBV6-1 combines with J gene TRBJ1-5; maybe TRBD1 (5 bases). The CDR3 is made up of 15 amino acids. Germline V gives CDR1 MNHNS, CDR2 SASEGT. V was trimmed by 3 bases and J by 5 bases, leaving 14 bases between them. CDR3 residues: CASSEVQGPYQPQHF. The CDR3 DNA, read in part, is TGTGCCAGCAGTGAGGTTCAGGGCCCCTATCAGCCC.